This T cell receptor beta chain came from a study of T cell repertoires in cytomegalovirus infection. Study context: Shared public TCR beta signatures pointed to both CMV infection and a matching HLA type.

Concerning this clonotype: Its antigen is not identified.

General study results and limits: The ex vivo response was dominated by HLA-C-restricted CMV-specific TCR beta clonotypes.

V was trimmed by 6 bases and J by 6 bases, leaving 18 bases between them. The length of the CDR3 is 15 residues. CDR1 is SGHTA, CDR2 FQGNSA, per germline. MiXCR, applied by TCRdb to the reads, yields one record per CDR3 protein. The data show some 310,000 distinct CDR3 sequences, with 20% to 25% seen just once and 10% to 15% held by the top ten. The sequences come from cultured PBMCs, collected from culture after CMV antigen stimulation. This clonotype was sampled from a human donor in good health (CMV status not recorded). Some clones in this sample may be carry-over from other donors' samples. This sequence joins TRBV7-2 and TRBJ2-1; D is perhaps TRBD2 (6 bases). CDR3 region: CASRPKTGTFNEQFF. CDR3 DNA: TGTGCCAGCAGGCCGAAAACCGGGACTTTCAATGAGCAGTTCTTC.